Detailed here is one T cell receptor beta chain. This sample stems from a study of control samples from healthy donors and cancer patients. Sequencing used immunoSEQ multiplex PCR; TCRdb keeps in-frame clones, though not all of them. Of over 150,000 clones in the sample, about 94% are singletons; the top ten hold 5.5% to 6%. CDR1 is MNHEY, CDR2 SVGAGI, per germline. The CDR3 extends over 15 amino acids. V was shortened by 6 bases and J by 4 bases, with 18 bases between the two germline ends. Sequencing was done on a sample of blood. The chain couples TRBV6-5 to TRBJ1-2, with D possibly TRBD1 on 5 matching bases. This TCR derives from a man in his forties in good health. This chain's CDR3 is CASSRRDSNPYGYTF. In DNA form, the CDR3 reads TGTGCCAGCAGCCGCCGGGACTCCAACCCCTATGGCTACACCTTC.